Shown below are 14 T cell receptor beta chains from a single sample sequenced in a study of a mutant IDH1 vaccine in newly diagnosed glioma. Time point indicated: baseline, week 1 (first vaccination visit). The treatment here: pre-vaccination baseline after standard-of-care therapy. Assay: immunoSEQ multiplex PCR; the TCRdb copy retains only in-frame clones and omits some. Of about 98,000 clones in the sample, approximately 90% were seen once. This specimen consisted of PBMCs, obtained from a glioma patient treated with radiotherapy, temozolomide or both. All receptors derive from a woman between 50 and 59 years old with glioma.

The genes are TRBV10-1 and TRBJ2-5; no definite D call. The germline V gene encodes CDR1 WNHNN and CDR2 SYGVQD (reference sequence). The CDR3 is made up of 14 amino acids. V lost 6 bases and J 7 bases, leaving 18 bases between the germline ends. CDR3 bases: TGCGCCAGCAGCTCCGACTCTCCCCGTGGGACCCAGTACTTC. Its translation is CASSSDSPRGTQYF.

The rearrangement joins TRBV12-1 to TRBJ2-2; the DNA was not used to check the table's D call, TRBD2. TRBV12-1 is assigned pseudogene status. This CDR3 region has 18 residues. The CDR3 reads CASSPRITKREITGELFF. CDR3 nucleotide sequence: TGTGCCAGCAGCCCTCGAATCACTAAGCGGGAGATCACCGGGGAGCTGTTTTTT.

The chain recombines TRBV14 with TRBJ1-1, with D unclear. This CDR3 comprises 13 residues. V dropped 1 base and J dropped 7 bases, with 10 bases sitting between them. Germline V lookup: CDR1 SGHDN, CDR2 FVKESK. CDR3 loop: CASSQVLESEAFF. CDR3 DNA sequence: TGTGCCAGCAGCCAAGTCCTGGAAAGTGAAGCTTTCTTT.

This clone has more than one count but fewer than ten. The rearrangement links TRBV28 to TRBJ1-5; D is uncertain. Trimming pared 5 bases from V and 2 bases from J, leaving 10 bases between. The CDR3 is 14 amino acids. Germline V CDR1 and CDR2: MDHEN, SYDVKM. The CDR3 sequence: CASSPFGGNQPQHF. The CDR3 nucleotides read TGTGCCAGCAGTCCTTTTGGGGGCAATCAGCCCCAGCATTTT.

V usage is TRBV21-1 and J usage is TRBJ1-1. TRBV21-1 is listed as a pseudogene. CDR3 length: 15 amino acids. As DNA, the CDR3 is TGTGCCAGCAGCAAAGTTCACGTTTCGAACACTGAAGCTTTCTTT. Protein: CASSKVHVSNTEAFF.

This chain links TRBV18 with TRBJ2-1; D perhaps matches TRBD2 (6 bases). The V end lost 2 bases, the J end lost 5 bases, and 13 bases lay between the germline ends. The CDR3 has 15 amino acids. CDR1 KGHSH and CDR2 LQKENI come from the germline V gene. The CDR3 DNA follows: TGTGCCAGCTCACCATCCATAGCGGCGAACAATGAGCAGTTCTTC. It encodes CASSPSIAANNEQFF.

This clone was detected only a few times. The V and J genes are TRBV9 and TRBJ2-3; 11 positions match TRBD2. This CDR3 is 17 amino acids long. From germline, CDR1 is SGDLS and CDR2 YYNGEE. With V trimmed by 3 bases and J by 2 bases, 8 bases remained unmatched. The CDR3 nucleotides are TGTGCCAGCAGCGCACATGGGACTAGCGGAACCACAGATACGCAGTATTTT. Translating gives CASSAHGTSGTTDTQYF.

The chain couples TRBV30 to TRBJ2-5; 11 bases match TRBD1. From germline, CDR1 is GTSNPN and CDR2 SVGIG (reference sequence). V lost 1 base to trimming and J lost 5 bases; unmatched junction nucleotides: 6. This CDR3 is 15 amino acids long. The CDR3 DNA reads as TGTGCCTGGAGTGGGGGACAGGGGGAGTTCGAGACCCAGTACTTC. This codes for CAWSGGQGEFETQYF.

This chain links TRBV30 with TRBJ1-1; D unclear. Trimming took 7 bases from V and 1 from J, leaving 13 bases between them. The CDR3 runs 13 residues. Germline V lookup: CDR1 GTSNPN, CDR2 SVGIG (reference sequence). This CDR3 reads CASRSQRNTEAFF. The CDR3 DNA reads TGTGCCTCCCGGTCCCAAAGGAACACTGAAGCTTTCTTT.

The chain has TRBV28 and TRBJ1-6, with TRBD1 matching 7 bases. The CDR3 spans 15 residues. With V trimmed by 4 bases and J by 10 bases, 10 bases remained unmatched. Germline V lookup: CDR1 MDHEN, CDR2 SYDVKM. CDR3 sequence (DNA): TGTGCCAGCAGTTCACCGACAGGGATAAGGTCACCCCTCCACTTT. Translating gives CASSSPTGIRSPLHF.

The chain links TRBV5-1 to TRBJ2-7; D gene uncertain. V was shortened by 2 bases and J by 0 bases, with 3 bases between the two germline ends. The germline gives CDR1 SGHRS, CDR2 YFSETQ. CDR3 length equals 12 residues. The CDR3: CASSFGSYEQYF. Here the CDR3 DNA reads TGCGCCAGCAGCTTTGGCTCCTACGAGCAGTACTTC.

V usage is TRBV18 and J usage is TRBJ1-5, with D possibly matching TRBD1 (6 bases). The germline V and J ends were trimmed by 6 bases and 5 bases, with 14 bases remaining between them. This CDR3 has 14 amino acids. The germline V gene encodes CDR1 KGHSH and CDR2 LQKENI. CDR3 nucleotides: TGTGCCAGCTCGATGGGGGGGGGCTATCAGCCCCAGCATTTT. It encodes CASSMGGGYQPQHF.

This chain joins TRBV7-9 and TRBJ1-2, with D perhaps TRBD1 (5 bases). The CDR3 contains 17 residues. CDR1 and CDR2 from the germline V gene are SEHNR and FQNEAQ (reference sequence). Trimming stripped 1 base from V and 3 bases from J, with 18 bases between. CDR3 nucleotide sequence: TGTGCCAGCAGCTTAGGGCCACGTATGCAGGGATACTATGGCTACACCTTC. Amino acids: CASSLGPRMQGYYGYTF.

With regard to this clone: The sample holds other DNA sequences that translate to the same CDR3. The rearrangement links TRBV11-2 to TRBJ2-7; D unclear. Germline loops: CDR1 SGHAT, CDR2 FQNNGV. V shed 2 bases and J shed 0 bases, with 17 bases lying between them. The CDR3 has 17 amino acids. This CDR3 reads CASSLILGTSSSYEQYF. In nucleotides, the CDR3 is TGTGCCAGCAGCTTAATATTGGGTACTTCCAGCTCCTACGAGCAGTACTTC.